This TCR beta chain emerged from a study of T-cell memory formation after mild COVID-19. The CDR3 has 15 amino acids. Germline CDR1 SGDLS, CDR2 YYNGEE. J was trimmed by 7 bases and V by 4 bases; bases with no gene match: 12. TCRdb called the 5' RACE reads again in MiXCR, with one record for every CDR3 protein. Of tens of thousands of distinct CDR3 sequences listed, approximately 9% are singletons. The gene calls are TRBV9 and TRBJ1-1; 8 bases align to TRBD1. The receptor was isolated from an adult woman who had mild COVID-19 (a few samples of this study predate the infection). Cell type and time point are not known. Sequencing was done on a sample of PBMCs or a T cell subset sorted from them (not recorded which). In DNA form, the CDR3 reads TGTGCCAGCAGCCCCGGTCCAGGGGGCTTTGTTGAAGCTTTCTTT. Its protein product is CASSPGPGGFVEAFF.